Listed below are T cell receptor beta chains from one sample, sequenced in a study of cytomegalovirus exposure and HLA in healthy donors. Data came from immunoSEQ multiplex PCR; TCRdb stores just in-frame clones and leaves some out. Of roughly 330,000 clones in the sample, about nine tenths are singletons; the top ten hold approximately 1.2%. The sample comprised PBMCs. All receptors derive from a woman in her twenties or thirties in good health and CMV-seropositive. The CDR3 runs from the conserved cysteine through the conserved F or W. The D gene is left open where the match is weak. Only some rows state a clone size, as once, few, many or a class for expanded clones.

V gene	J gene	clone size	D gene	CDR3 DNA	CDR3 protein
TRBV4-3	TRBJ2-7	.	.	TGCGCCAGCAGCCAAGGAAGGGGGGGCGGCGAGCAGTACTTC	CASSQGRGGGEQYF
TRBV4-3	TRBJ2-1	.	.	TGCGCCAGCAGCCAAGATACGGCAGCGGCCCGCATGAATGAGCAGTTCTTC	CASSQDTAAARMNEQFF
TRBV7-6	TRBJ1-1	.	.	TGTGCCAGCAGCAACCCCAGGGAAAACTCGAACACTGAAGCTTTCTTT	CASSNPRENSNTEAFF
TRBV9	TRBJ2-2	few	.	TGTGCCAGCCTGGGGAACACCGGGGAGCTGTTTTTT	CASLGNTGELFF
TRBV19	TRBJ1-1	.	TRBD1	TGTGCCAGTAGCCCGGGACAGGGTAACACTGAAGCTTTCTTT	CASSPGQGNTEAFF
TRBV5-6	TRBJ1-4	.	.	TGTGCCAGCAGCTTTAATCTTTTTGCTAATGAAAAACTGTTTTTT	CASSFNLFANEKLFF
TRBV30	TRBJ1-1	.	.	TGTGCCTACAACGGGGGAACGAACACTGAAGCTTTCTTT	CAYNGGTNTEAFF
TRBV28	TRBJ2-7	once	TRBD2	TGTGCCGGGCGCCATCTGGGCGGGGGACCAACCTACGAGCAGTACTTC	CAGRHLGGGPTYEQYF
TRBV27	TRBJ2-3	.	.	TGTGCCAGCAGTAGGGGCACAGATACGCAGTATTTT	CASSRGTDTQYF
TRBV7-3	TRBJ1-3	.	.	TGTGCCAGCAGCCGCCCTGGAAACACCATATATTTT	CASSRPGNTIYF
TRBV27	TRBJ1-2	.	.	TGTGCCAGCAGTTTATCCCTTAGGGGTTTCTATGGCTACACCTTC	CASSLSLRGFYGYTF
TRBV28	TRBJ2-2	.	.	TGTGCCAGCAGCACCCATACTAGGACGAACACCGGGGAGCTGTTTTTT	CASSTHTRTNTGELFF
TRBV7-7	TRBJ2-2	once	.	TGTGCCAGCAGCTTAATTGAGAACACCGGGGAGCTGTTTTTT	CASSLIENTGELFF
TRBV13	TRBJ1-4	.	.	TGTGCCAGCAGCTTAGTTCAGGGTCGTAGTGAAAAACTGTTTTTT	CASSLVQGRSEKLFF
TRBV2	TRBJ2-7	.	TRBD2	TGTGCCAGCAGTGAAATTCTAGCGGTGAGCTACGAGCAGTACTTC	CASSEILAVSYEQYF
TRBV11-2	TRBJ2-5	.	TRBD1	TGTGCCAGCAGCTACGGAAGACAGGGGCATGGGGAGACCCAGTACTTC	CASSYGRQGHGETQYF
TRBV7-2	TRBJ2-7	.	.	TGTGCCAGCAGCCCGGCACACGAGCAGTACTTC	CASSPAHEQYF
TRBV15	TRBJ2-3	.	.	TGTGCCACCAGCAGAGATAGGGCGGGGGATACGCAGTATTTT	CATSRDRAGDTQYF
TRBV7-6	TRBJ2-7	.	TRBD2	TGTGCCAGCAGCTTAGGGGGGGGTATCTCCTACGAGCAGTACTTC	CASSLGGGISYEQYF
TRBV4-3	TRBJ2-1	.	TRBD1	TGCGCCAGCAGCGTGGGACAGGGTGTGGGCAATGAGCAGTTCTTC	CASSVGQGVGNEQFF
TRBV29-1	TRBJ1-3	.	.	TGCAGCGTTGATACAGGGGGAAACACCATATATTTT	CSVDTGGNTIYF
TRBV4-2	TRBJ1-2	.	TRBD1	TGTGCCAGCAGCCAAACCGACAGGGGCACGGGCTATGGCTACACCTTC	CASSQTDRGTGYGYTF
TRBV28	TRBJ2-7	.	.	TGTGCCAGCAACTTCGCTGGGTCCGAGCAGTACTTC	CASNFAGSEQYF
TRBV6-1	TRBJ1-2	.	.	TGTGCCAGCAGTGACCGAGGACAGATAATCGTAGCTAACTATGGCTACACCTTC	CASSDRGQIIVANYGYTF